These 9 T cell receptor beta chains share one sample of origin, sequenced in a study of blood T cell repertoires in COVID-19. TCRdb keeps only in-frame clones here, not all; method: immunoSEQ multiplex PCR. The repertoire consists of about 200,000 clones, with approximately 86% occurring once and the leading ten covering approximately 0.9%. Sequences were obtained from peripheral blood. Receptors originate from a man aged 60 to 69 with COVID-19, enrolled during active disease.

This chain uses TRBV5-8 with TRBJ2-3; TRBD2 is a possible D gene (6 bases). CDR3 size: 15 residues. The ends were cut back, 2 bases at V and 7 bases at J, with 17 bases in the middle. Germline lookup yields CDR1 SGHTS and CDR2 YDEGEE. This chain's CDR3 is CASSLGGPGVYTQYF. The CDR3, as DNA: TGTGCCAGCAGCTTAGGAGGGCCCGGGGTGTATACGCAGTATTTT.

This chain joins TRBV2 and TRBJ1-5; D perhaps matches TRBD1 (5 bases). The CDR3 consists of 15 residues. Germline CDR1 reads SNHLY; CDR2 reads FYNNEI. The germline V and J ends were trimmed by 2 bases and 7 bases, with 15 bases remaining between them. CDR3 loop: CASSESETGGQPQHF. CDR3 DNA: TGTGCCAGCAGTGAAAGTGAAACAGGCGGCCAGCCCCAGCATTTT.

The rearrangement joins TRBV5-6 to TRBJ1-5; D gene uncertain. Between the trimmed V and J ends, which lost 2 bases and 1 base, there was a span of 4 bases. CDR3 length: 13 amino acids. Germline lookup yields CDR1 SGHDT and CDR2 YYEEEE. The CDR3 region has the DNA TGTGCCAGCAGCTTCGGGAGCAATCAGCCCCAGCATTTT. This gives the protein CASSFGSNQPQHF.

The V and J genes are TRBV15 and TRBJ1-2, with TRBD1 matching over 9 bases. Germline assignment: CDR1 LNHNV and CDR2 YYDKDF (reference sequence). Trimming removed 1 base from V and 4 bases from J; junction bases left unmatched: 13. This CDR3 is built from 18 residues. This CDR3 reads CATSRGSGQGSRLYGYTF. The DNA for the CDR3 is TGTGCCACCAGCAGAGGATCGGGACAGGGTTCTCGACTCTATGGCTACACCTTC.

The chain carries TRBV7-8 and TRBJ2-1, with TRBD1 matching 7 bases. The CDR3 consists of 17 residues. Germline assignment: CDR1 SGHVS and CDR2 FQNEAQ. The V segment lost 2 bases and the J segment 5 bases; nucleotides outside the gene matches: 12. The CDR3 region is CASSLPIVRDSNNEQFF. The DNA for the CDR3 is TGTGCCAGCAGCTTACCAATAGTACGGGACAGCAACAATGAGCAGTTCTTC. The full variable domain, its missing parts supplied by reference TRBV7-8 and TRBJ2-1, is GAGVSQSPRYKVAKRGQDVALRCDPISGHVSLFWYQQALGQGPEFLTYFQNEAQLDKSGLPSDRFFAERPEGSVSTLKIQRTQQEDSAVYLCASSLPIVRDSNNEQFFGPGTRLTVL.

This chain links TRBV5-1 with TRBJ2-1; TRBD1 aligns across 8 bases. After removal of 4 bases from V and 3 bases from J, the junction contained 9 bases not matched to a gene. The CDR3 loop spans 16 amino acids. Germline CDR1 SGHRS, CDR2 YFSETQ. The DNA for the CDR3 is TGCGCCAGCAGCCAGCAGGGGGCGGCTATCTACAATGAGCAGTTCTTC. This codes for CASSQQGAAIYNEQFF. Combining the CDR3 with reference TRBV5-1 and TRBJ2-1 gives the whole variable domain KAGVTQTPRYLIKTRGQQVTLSCSPISGHRSVSWYQQTPGQGLQFLFEYFSETQRNKGNFPGRFSGRQFSNSRSEMNVSTLELGDSALYLCASSQQGAAIYNEQFFGPGTRLTVL.

With regard to this clone: A read error may produce the germline difference seen at one junction end. The chain employs TRBV18 and TRBJ2-7; D remains ambiguous. The CDR3 is made up of 14 amino acids. Per the germline V gene, CDR1 is KGHSH and CDR2 is LQKENI. DNA for the CDR3: TGTGCCAGTTCACGACCCTCTCAGGCCTACGAGCAGTACTTC. The encoded protein is CASSRPSQAYEQYF.

V usage is TRBV27 and J usage is TRBJ1-5; the D gene is possibly TRBD1 (6 bases). The CDR3 has 15 amino acids. CDR1 is MNHEY, CDR2 SMNVEV, per germline (reference sequence). V was cut by 6 bases and J by 2 bases, with 14 bases left in between. The CDR3 bases are TGTGCCAGCAGCCTTAACAGGGATCGCAATCAGCCCCAGCATTTT. Protein sequence: CASSLNRDRNQPQHF.

This chain uses TRBV18 with TRBJ2-5, with 11 nucleotides matching TRBD2. The CDR3 is 15 amino acids. From germline, CDR1 is KGHSH and CDR2 LQKENI. V was clipped by 4 bases and J by 4 bases; unmatched bases: 5. The CDR3, as DNA: TGTGCCAGCTCACTAACACTAGCGGGAGCAGAGACCCAGTACTTC. This translates into CASSLTLAGAETQYF.